These T cell receptor beta chains were read from a single sample in a study of a mutant IDH1 vaccine in newly diagnosed glioma. Only in-frame clones appear in the TCRdb table, and some are missing; sequencing was by immunoSEQ multiplex PCR. Here the sample spans around 52,000 clones, roughly four fifths being singletons. No antigen has been identified for these receptors. The source material was PBMCs, sampled from a glioma patient whose treatment included an IDH1 peptide vaccine. The receptors were sampled from a man in his forties or fifties with glioma. Each CDR3 is given with its conserved first and last residue. Size tells how often a clone was seen (once, few, many) or the class of an expanded clone, and some rows leave it out.

size: NA
length: 15
V: TRBV11-2
CDR3: CASSFPGGRRNTIYF

size: NA
length: 14
V: TRBV6-5
CDR3: CASSLAGGYNEQFF

size: NA
length: 17
V: TRBV7-8
CDR3: CASSLGWAPGSYNEQFF

size: NA
length: 15
V: TRBV9
CDR3: CASSVGGTVSAGYTF

size: NA
length: 13
V: TRBV5-1
CDR3: CASSRQGTTEAFF

size: NA
length: 17
V: TRBV18
CDR3: CASSPSDRASGANVLTF

size: NA
length: 13
V: TRBV18
CDR3: CASSPGQNTEAFF

size: NA
length: 14
V: TRBV9
CDR3: CASSTGTTTGELFF

size: NA
length: 16
V: TRBV4-1
CDR3: CASSSVAPPGSGEQYF

size: NA
length: 14
V: TRBV27
CDR3: CASSYQGSGTEAFF

size: NA
length: 15
V: TRBV7-2
CDR3: CASSFGLAGYNEQFF

size: medium-sized
length: 13
V: TRBV6-5
CDR3: CAGGSGSVNEQFF

size: few
length: 13
V: TRBV6-1
CDR3: CASSADPGYTQYF

size: NA
length: 17
V: TRBV11-2
CDR3: CASSLVGGQVSGNTIYF

size: NA
length: 15
V: TRBV5-1
CDR3: CASSLEQSAKSGYTF

size: NA
length: 15
V: TRBV7-2
CDR3: CASSLGLAGGYEQYF

size: NA
length: 14
V: TRBV10-1
CDR3: CASSEADYSYEQYF

size: NA
length: 12
V: TRBV7-9
CDR3: CASTSDTHLRYF

size: NA
length: 15
V: TRBV10-1
CDR3: CASSEVEGSNTEQYF

size: NA
length: 20
V: TRBV18
CDR3: CASSPLDTFVTSGRTNEQFF

size: NA
length: 13
V: TRBV28
CDR3: CASSLVATPTQYF

size: NA
length: 16
V: TRBV7-9
CDR3: CASSFGQGFYTGELFF

size: NA
length: 14
V: TRBV10-3
CDR3: CAINHSGQQETQYF

size: NA
length: 15
V: TRBV6-5
CDR3: CASGTTGVGQETQYF

size: NA
length: 11
V: TRBV14
CDR3: CASSQNYGYTF

size: NA
length: 15
V: TRBV6-5
CDR3: CASKLSEHSNQPQHF

size: few
length: 13
V: TRBV7-9
CDR3: CASSFEGDQPQHF

size: NA
length: 15
V: TRBV5-1
CDR3: CASSLWGEMNTEAFF

size: NA
length: 16
V: TRBV7-9
CDR3: CASSPGLAGETNEQFF

size: NA
length: 13
V: TRBV27
CDR3: CASSLSRTDTQYF

size: NA
length: 14
V: TRBV6-5
CDR3: CASSARQGAPEAFF

size: NA
length: 14
V: TRBV7-6
CDR3: CASSFGRSGGELFF

size: NA
length: 18
V: TRBV7-9
CDR3: CASSNLPGLAGGPNEQFF

size: NA
length: 14
V: TRBV5-4
CDR3: CASRTDDRAGELFF

size: NA
length: 19
V: TRBV4-1
CDR3: CASSQLTSGRSISYNEQFF

size: NA
length: 17
V: TRBV10-1
CDR3: CASSEQLTGGPSGEQFF

size: NA
length: 17
V: TRBV29-1
CDR3: CSVEDDRGLGSTDTQYF

size: many
length: 15
V: TRBV11-3
CDR3: CASSLITAVQETQYF

size: few
length: 14
V: TRBV5-1
CDR3: CASSLQGRQDEQFF

size: NA
length: 14
V: TRBV9
CDR3: CASSVTGSTDTQYF

size: NA
length: 14
V: TRBV6-5
CDR3: CASISLTGFREQFF

size: NA
length: 16
V: TRBV6-5
CDR3: CASSSTPGTGVREQYF

size: NA
length: 15
V: TRBV11-3
CDR3: CASSPGDIHQETQYF

size: NA
length: 13
V: TRBV6-1
CDR3: CATERNLNTEAFF

size: NA
length: 18
V: TRBV5-4
CDR3: CASISRGGETSGANVLTF

size: NA
length: 19
V: TRBV7-2
CDR3: CASSQGEGLWFLGNQPQHF

size: few
length: 12
V: TRBV29-1
CDR3: CSVGTPGTEAFF

size: once
length: 15
V: TRBV28
CDR3: CASSSRDTYNQPQHF

size: NA
length: 15
V: TRBV7-2
CDR3: CASSLFRGPNEKLFF

size: NA
length: 15
V: TRBV7-2
CDR3: CASSPRQNMNTEAFF

size: NA
length: 15
V: TRBV19
CDR3: CASSKVAGSYNEQFF